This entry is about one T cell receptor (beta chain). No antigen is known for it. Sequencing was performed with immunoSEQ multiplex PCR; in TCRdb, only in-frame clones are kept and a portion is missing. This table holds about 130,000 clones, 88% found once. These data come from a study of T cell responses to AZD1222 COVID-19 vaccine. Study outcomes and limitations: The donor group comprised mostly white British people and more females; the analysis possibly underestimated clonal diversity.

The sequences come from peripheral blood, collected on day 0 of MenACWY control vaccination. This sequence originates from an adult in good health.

In DNA form, the CDR3 reads TGTGCCAGCAGCAGCGCACCTAACTATGGCTACACCTTC. This translates into CASSSAPNYGYTF. The chain carries TRBV12-3 or TRBV12-4 and TRBJ1-2; D gene uncertain. The CDR3 contains 13 residues. The ends were cut back, 6 bases at V and 0 bases at J, with 8 bases in the middle.